The rows below give T cell receptor beta chains drawn from one sample of a study of cytomegalovirus exposure and HLA in healthy donors. The method was immunoSEQ multiplex PCR; TCRdb's version includes in-frame clones alone and lacks a portion of them. This sample's table reports 150,000 or so clones. Sequences were obtained from PBMCs. These receptors came from a man aged 30 to 45 in good health and CMV-seronegative. CDR3s include the opening cysteine and the closing phenylalanine or tryptophan. D genes are given only for firm matches.

cdr3_nt	cdr3_aa	d_call	j_call	v_call
TGTGCCAGCAGCTTTACACAGGCGGCAGATACGCAGTATTTT	CASSFTQAADTQYF	NA	TRBJ2-3	TRBV6-5
TGTGCCAGCAGCTTGGGGGTAAGAGGCTTCACTGAAGCTTTCTTT	CASSLGVRGFTEAFF	NA	TRBJ1-1	TRBV5-5
TGTGCCAGCAGCTACCGCGGGGGGGACTTCAATGAGCAGTTCTTC	CASSYRGGDFNEQFF	TRBD2	TRBJ2-1	TRBV7-9
TGCGCCAGCAGCCGCGTACCTAATCAGCCCCAGCATTTT	CASSRVPNQPQHF	NA	TRBJ1-5	TRBV4-1
TGTGCCAGCAGTTACTTTACAGGTCCAAGCACAGATACGCAGTATTTT	CASSYFTGPSTDTQYF	NA	TRBJ2-3	TRBV6-6
TGTGCCAGCAGTTTATCCCCGGGGATGGACTATGGCTACACCTTC	CASSLSPGMDYGYTF	NA	TRBJ1-2	TRBV27
TGTGCCAGCAGCTTCCCCGGTGAGAGGAATGAGCAGTTCTTC	CASSFPGERNEQFF	NA	TRBJ2-1	TRBV7-2
TGCAGCGTTGACAGGGCGGGGTTGGGTGATACGCAGTATTTT	CSVDRAGLGDTQYF	NA	TRBJ2-3	TRBV29-1
TGCGCCAGCAGCTCCCGGGAGGGCTACGAGCAGTACTTC	CASSSREGYEQYF	TRBD2	TRBJ2-7	TRBV5-1
TGCGCCAGCAGGGCCGGGACAAGCTCTGGAAACACCATATATTTT	CASRAGTSSGNTIYF	NA	TRBJ1-3	TRBV5-1
TGTGCCAGCAGCTTAGATCTGGGGCTGAACACTGAAGCTTTCTTT	CASSLDLGLNTEAFF	NA	TRBJ1-1	TRBV7-6
TGTGCCAGCAGCTCGCCGGGTGAGCAGTACTTC	CASSSPGEQYF	NA	TRBJ2-7	TRBV7-6
TGTGCCAGCAGCTTAGATACAGGGGTGAAGTACGAGCAGTACTTC	CASSLDTGVKYEQYF	TRBD1	TRBJ2-7	TRBV11-2
TGCGCCAGCAGCGTAGGACTAGCGGGAGGCATGGAGGGTGAGCAGTTCTTC	CASSVGLAGGMEGEQFF	TRBD2	TRBJ2-1	TRBV5-1
TGTGCCAGCAGCCCGGGGGGATACAATGAGCAGTTCTTC	CASSPGGYNEQFF	TRBD2	TRBJ2-1	TRBV7-2
TGTGCCAGCAAGGGAGGGACTAGCGGGGATATGACAGATACGCAGTATTTT	CASKGGTSGDMTDTQYF	TRBD2	TRBJ2-3	TRBV2
TGTGCCAGCAGCTGGGGGGACTCCGGCGGCAATGAGCAGTTCTTC	CASSWGDSGGNEQFF	NA	TRBJ2-1	TRBV7-9
TGTGCCTGGAGCACAGGGGCAGATACGCAGTATTTT	CAWSTGADTQYF	TRBD1	TRBJ2-3	TRBV30
TGTGCCAGCAGCTTGGCCGGGGGAAGTACTGAAGCTTTCTTT	CASSLAGGSTEAFF	NA	TRBJ1-1	TRBV5-6
TGTGCCAGCAGCACACAGGGGGCAGGAAATCAGCCCCAGCATTTT	CASSTQGAGNQPQHF	TRBD1	TRBJ1-5	TRBV7-9
TGTGCCAGCAGCCAAGGAGGACTAGCGGGAGGAGGACAAGAGACCCAGTACTTC	CASSQGGLAGGGQETQYF	TRBD2	TRBJ2-5	TRBV4-2
TGTGCCAGCAGCCCCCCAGGGAACTATGGCTACACCTTC	CASSPPGNYGYTF	NA	TRBJ1-2	TRBV11-3
TGTGCCAGCAGTTACTGGAGCAGGGGGTCGACCGGGGAGCTGTTTTTT	CASSYWSRGSTGELFF	TRBD1	TRBJ2-2	TRBV6-5
TGTGCCAGCACCCTTGACAGGGTTAACACCGGGGAGCTGTTTTTT	CASTLDRVNTGELFF	TRBD1	TRBJ2-2	TRBV7-9
TGTGCCAGCAGCGAGGGGCTAGCGGATTACAATGAGCAGTTCTTC	CASSEGLADYNEQFF	TRBD2	TRBJ2-1	TRBV9
TGCGCCAGCAGCTTAGGACAGCTTAATGAAAAACTGTTTTTT	CASSLGQLNEKLFF	NA	TRBJ1-4	TRBV5-1
TGTGCCAGCAGCGTCAGGGGCTCAGGAAACACCATATATTTT	CASSVRGSGNTIYF	NA	TRBJ1-3	TRBV5-4
TGTGCCACCCAAGGAGGGAACCAGCCCCAGCATTTT	CATQGGNQPQHF	NA	TRBJ1-5	TRBV6-5
TGTGCCAGTACTCCCGTCGGGGGAGCTAACTATGGCTACACCTTC	CASTPVGGANYGYTF	NA	TRBJ1-2	TRBV19
TGTGCCATCAGTGAGTATGAGCGGGATAGCACAGATACGCAGTATTTT	CAISEYERDSTDTQYF	TRBD2	TRBJ2-3	TRBV10-3
TGTGCCAGCAGCGTATCCCACAGGGGACCAAACACTGAAGCTTTCTTT	CASSVSHRGPNTEAFF	TRBD1	TRBJ1-1	TRBV9
NA	CASSQFFGYEQYF	NA	TRBJ2-7	TRBV4-3
TGCGCCAGCAGCTTAAGGACAGGTGAAGCCGGGGAGCTGTTTTTT	CASSLRTGEAGELFF	TRBD1	TRBJ2-2	TRBV5-1
TGCGCCAGCAGCGCTAGCGGAGACGAGCAGTACTTC	CASSASGDEQYF	TRBD2	TRBJ2-7	TRBV5-1
TGTGCCAGCTCACCACCGGCTTTAGCGAACTACGAGCAGTACTTC	CASSPPALANYEQYF	NA	TRBJ2-7	TRBV18
TGTGCCAGCAGTTACTCGATCCGGAGGGATTCACCCCTCCACTTT	CASSYSIRRDSPLHF	NA	TRBJ1-6	TRBV6-5
TGTGCCAGCAGGGAGGATGGCTACACCTTC	CASREDGYTF	NA	TRBJ1-2	TRBV2
TGCAGCGTTGATACCCTAGCGAAAAGCACAGATACGCAGTATTTT	CSVDTLAKSTDTQYF	NA	TRBJ2-3	TRBV29-1
TGCGCCAGCAGCGAAGTGCAGGGGGCTTCCTACGAGCAGTACTTC	CASSEVQGASYEQYF	TRBD1	TRBJ2-7	TRBV5-1
TGCGCCAGCAGGGACAGGGAGGATGAGCAGTTCTTC	CASRDREDEQFF	TRBD1	TRBJ2-1	TRBV4-3
TGTGCCAGCAGCAGACAGGAGGAAAAACTGTTTTTT	CASSRQEEKLFF	NA	TRBJ1-4	TRBV7-9
TGTGCCAGCAGCCCGGGGAGGGAACCTTCCACAGATACGCAGTATTTT	CASSPGREPSTDTQYF	TRBD2	TRBJ2-3	TRBV7-9
TGTGCCAGCAGTGAATTAGGGGGACCCAATGAAAAACTGTTCTTT	CASSELGGPNEKLFF	NA	TRBJ1-4	TRBV25-1
TGTGCCAGCAGGCCGAGACTGGGACAGCTATTAACCACAGATACGCAGTATTTT	CASRPRLGQLLTTDTQYF	TRBD1	TRBJ2-3	TRBV11-3
TGTGCCAGCAGCCATTCTACACAGGCCTTAGGTCAGCCCCAGCATTTT	CASSHSTQALGQPQHF	NA	TRBJ1-5	TRBV4-2
TGTGCCAGCAGCTTCGAGACAGGGACAGATACGCAGTATTTT	CASSFETGTDTQYF	TRBD1	TRBJ2-3	TRBV7-2
TGCAGCGTTGTCAAACAGGGGGAAGTAGGTGGCTACACCTTC	CSVVKQGEVGGYTF	TRBD1	TRBJ1-2	TRBV29-1
TGTGCCAGCAGCTTAGGCGATACGAGGACCCAGTACTTC	CASSLGDTRTQYF	NA	TRBJ2-5	TRBV7-2
TGTGCCAGCAGCCCAGGAGGGTTGGGTGGCTACACCTTC	CASSPGGLGGYTF	NA	TRBJ1-2	TRBV6-7
TGTGCCAGCAGCTTGGGACAGGCATCCTTTTTT	CASSLGQASFF	TRBD1	TRBJ2-3	TRBV28
TGTGCCAGCAGTTTACTGAGACTTCTAGCCAAAAACATTCAGTACTTC	CASSLLRLLAKNIQYF	NA	TRBJ2-4	TRBV27
TGTGCCATCAGTGAGGGGGACAGACCCTACGAGCAGTACTTC	CAISEGDRPYEQYF	TRBD1	TRBJ2-7	TRBV10-3
TGTGCCAGCTCACCAAACGGGGGAGACACTGAAGCTTTCTTT	CASSPNGGDTEAFF	NA	TRBJ1-1	TRBV18
TGTGCCAGCAGCCCCACCGGGACAGCCTCTGGAAACACCATATATTTT	CASSPTGTASGNTIYF	TRBD1	TRBJ1-3	TRBV7-9